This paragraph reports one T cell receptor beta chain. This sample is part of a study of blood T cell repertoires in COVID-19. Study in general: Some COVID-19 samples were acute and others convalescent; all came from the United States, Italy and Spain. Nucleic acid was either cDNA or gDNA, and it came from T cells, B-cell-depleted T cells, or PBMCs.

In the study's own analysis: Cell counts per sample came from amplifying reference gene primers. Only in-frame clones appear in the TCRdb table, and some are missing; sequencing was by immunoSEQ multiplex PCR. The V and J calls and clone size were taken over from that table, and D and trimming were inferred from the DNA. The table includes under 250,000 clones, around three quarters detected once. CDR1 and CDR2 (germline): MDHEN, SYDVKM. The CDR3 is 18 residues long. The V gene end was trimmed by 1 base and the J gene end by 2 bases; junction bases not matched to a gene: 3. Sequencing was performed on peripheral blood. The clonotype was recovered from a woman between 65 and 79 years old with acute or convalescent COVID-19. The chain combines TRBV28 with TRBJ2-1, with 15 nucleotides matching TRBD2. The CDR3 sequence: CASSLFGTSGRTYNEQFF. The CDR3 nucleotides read TGTGCCAGCAGTTTATTTGGGACTAGCGGGAGGACCTACAATGAGCAGTTCTTC.